What follows is one TCR beta chain and its context. This clone was seen a handful of times. Its antigen remains undetermined. Within one base of it there is no much larger clone, and no base qualities were kept. Each collaborating institution followed its own protocols to collect whole blood in K2EDTA tubes. Collaborator samples were shipped for TCRbeta analysis as frozen whole blood, isolated PBMCs, or DNA extracted from either sample type. The sample originates from a study of blood T cell repertoires in COVID-19 (dated by TCRdb to about 2020). About the full investigation: Samples covering the acute and convalescent phases of COVID-19 were provided by collaborators in the United States, Italy and Spain. The prospective study material was composed of cDNA or gDNA derived from T cells, B-cell-depleted T cells, or PBMCs. The dataset comprised deeply sampled blood TCRbeta repertoires from subjects exposed to, actively infected with, or recovered from COVID-19. The repertoires were made available in a free public database intended to serve as a resource for research on the immune response to SARS-CoV-2. The samples were drawn from two sources: the first 160 participants of the ongoing ImmuneRACE study, and over 950 subjects contributed by 6 global collaborators. Nearly every sample came with metadata listing a de-identified subject ID, COVID-19 status, age in years and sex. Where HLA class I and class II types were available, the types were taken from metadata supplied by the sample provider, not from assay-based typing.

CDR1 and CDR2 were assigned from the germline V gene (reference sequence) as LGHDT and YNNKEL. The CDR3 runs 15 residues from the cysteine to the phenylalanine. Only the CDR3 part of the read is kept: 45 bases, read in frame from the first base. V is pared back by 1 base and J by 2 bases, with 11 bases lying between the germline termini. What the work shows at the level of the full study, not this receptor alone: The amount of clinical and demographic metadata varied by source and participant and was provided uncurated.

TCRbeta CDR3 regions were amplified from genomic DNA using the immunoSEQ Assay, a bias-controlled multiplex PCR. The source study handled its data this way. The number of nucleated cells in each sample was estimated by amplification of reference gene primers within the assay. To quantify the absolute abundance of each unique TCRbeta CDR3 rearrangement, sequence reads were collapsed and filtered. For each sample, productive Simpson clonality was calculated as the square root of Simpson's diversity index across productive rearrangements. The source is immuneACCESS, and TCRdb retained only in-frame sequences with V and J called. Part of the clones is not carried over; for the studies checked, unresolved V genes explain less than half of this, and the remainder is unexplained. V and J calls plus clone size are reproduced from that table; the DNA served to infer D and trimming. Across this sample there are 140,000 or so clones, with over 75% seen only once. Of the sample, 1.7% falls within the top ten clones.

The rearrangement combines TRBV3-1 (or the pseudogene TRBV3-2) with TRBJ1-2, and the D gene may be TRBD1, 5 bases matching. The sample was peripheral blood. The receptor's source is a woman aged 45-65 years with acute or convalescent COVID-19. The CDR3 protein is CASSQVIAGNYGYTF. The base sequence is TGTGCCAGCAGCCAAGTCATAGCAGGGAACTATGGCTACACCTTC.